This section outlines one T cell receptor (beta chain) sequence together with its context. The antigen is unknown. This entry belongs to a study of tumor and adjacent non-tumor tissue in lung cancer. The overall study: Histology: 12 adenocarcinoma, a couple of squamous cell carcinoma, 1 small cell lung cancer. Each sample yielded around 4 million productive TCRbeta reads on average. Study findings and constraints: Significantly higher TCR diversity was found in tumor than normal lung.

No cell sorting was done before RNA was extracted from the tissue. V lost 4 bases and J lost 5; bases outside the gene matches: 11. The CDR3 runs 16 residues. Germline CDR1 KGHDR, CDR2 SFDVKD. Three rounds of nested PCR, following a modified ARM-PCR protocol, produced the TCRbeta library. From the multiplex PCR reads, TCRdb called clonotypes with MiXCR, one entry per CDR3 protein. In the table there are roughly 70,000 distinct CDR3 sequences, less than 80% of which are singletons. The receptor's source is a man aged 60 to 75 with non-small cell lung cancer. The sample comprised lung tumor tissue. The V gene is TRBV24-1, the J gene TRBJ2-7; 9 bases fit TRBD1. In DNA form, the CDR3 reads TGTGCCACCAGTGACACTCCGGAACAGGGGGCGAACGAGCAGTACTTC. Translated: CATSDTPEQGANEQYF.